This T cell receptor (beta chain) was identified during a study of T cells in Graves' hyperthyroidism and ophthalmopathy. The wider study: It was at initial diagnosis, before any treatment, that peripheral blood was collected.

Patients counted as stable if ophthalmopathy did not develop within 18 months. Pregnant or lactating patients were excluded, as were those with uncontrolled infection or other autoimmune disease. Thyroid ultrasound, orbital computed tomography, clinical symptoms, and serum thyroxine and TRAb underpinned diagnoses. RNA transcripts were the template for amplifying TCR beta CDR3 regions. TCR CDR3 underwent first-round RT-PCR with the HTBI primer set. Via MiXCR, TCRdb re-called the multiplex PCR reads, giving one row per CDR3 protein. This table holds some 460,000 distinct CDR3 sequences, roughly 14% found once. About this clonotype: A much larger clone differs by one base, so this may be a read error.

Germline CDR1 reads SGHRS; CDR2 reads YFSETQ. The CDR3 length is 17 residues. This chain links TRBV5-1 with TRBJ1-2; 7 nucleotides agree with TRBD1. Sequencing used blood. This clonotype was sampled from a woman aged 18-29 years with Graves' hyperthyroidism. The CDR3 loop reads CASSLRAEGGANYDYTF. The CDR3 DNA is TGCGCCAGCAGCTTGAGGGCCGAAGGGGGCGCTAACTATGACTACACCTTC.